The sequence of this TCR beta chain was determined in a study of tissue T cells after allogeneic stem cell transplantation. Study-level results: Across patients, clones rarely overlapped, yet motif clusters were shared tissue-specifically. Blood and spleen captured only part of the tissue TCR repertoire.

Clones were sequenced by immunoSEQ multiplex PCR, and TCRdb holds only the in-frame ones, with some missing. Of 8,000 to 10,000 clones in the sample, around 62% are singletons; the top ten hold roughly a tenth. Germline assignment: CDR1 MNHEY and CDR2 SVGEGT. After removal of 2 bases from V and 1 base from J, the junction contained 2 bases not matched to a gene. This CDR3 spans 14 amino acids. GI sites, liver, skin and spleen were taken after median 9.75 post-mortem hours. This clone showed up just a few times. Its matching antigen is unknown. The same CDR3 can be traced to other DNA sequences in this sample.

Sequencing was performed on tissue from the ileum, taken at autopsy. The receptor's source is a woman aged 18 to 55 with breast cancer. J is TRBJ2-7 and V is TRBV6-2 or TRBV6-3; 7 positions match TRBD2. CDR3: CASSYVGGSYEQYF. The CDR3 DNA reads TGTGCCAGCAGTTACGTCGGGGGGTCCTACGAGCAGTACTTC.